This T cell receptor (beta chain) appears in the sequencing data of a study of regulatory T cells in long-lasting Graves disease. iRepertoire HTBI primers and Arm-PCR of CDR3 regions built TCR beta libraries. TCRdb reprocessed the multiplex PCR reads with MiXCR, giving one entry per CDR3 protein. The repertoire holds about 200,000 distinct CDR3 sequences, with around 20% as singletons. This clonotype was counted at least ten times. Its antigen is still unknown. Described time point: newly diagnosed GD, antithyroid drugs for less than 3 months. With RNA extracted from PBMCs as input, the TCR library was made. The germline gives CDR1 DFQATT, CDR2 SNEGSKA (reference sequence). This CDR3 is built from 14 residues. V was trimmed by 3 bases and J by 4 bases, leaving 15 bases between them. General study points: Persistent Graves' patients showed reduced TCR diversity versus newly diagnosed patients. Having only a small sample size may have limited accuracy.

This sample also belongs to another study, concerning T cells in Graves' hyperthyroidism and ophthalmopathy. Per that paper: The study based diagnoses on clinical symptoms, serum thyroxine and TRAb, thyroid ultrasound and orbital computed tomography.

The TCR originated in a woman aged 30 to 39 with Graves disease. Sequenced here: peripheral blood mononuclear cells (PBMCs), sampled at new diagnosis, from a patient treated with antithyroid drugs. The chain employs TRBV20-1 and TRBJ1-2, with D maybe TRBD1 (6 bases). CDR3 DNA: TGCAGTGCTAGCCGCCCCGGGGGCCCCTATGGCTACACCTTC. Encoded protein: CSASRPGGPYGYTF.